Listed below are T cell receptor beta chains from one sample, sequenced in a study of T cells in Graves' hyperthyroidism and ophthalmopathy. MiXCR, applied by TCRdb to the multiplex PCR reads, yields one record per CDR3 protein. This table holds some 440,000 distinct CDR3 sequences, 15% to 17% found once. The sample consisted of blood. These receptor sequences come from a woman under 30 with Graves' hyperthyroidism. CDR3s include the opening cysteine and the closing phenylalanine or tryptophan. A D gene is named only where the DNA matches it firmly. A row's size may be missing; if present it is once, few, many or a size class.

NA,many,TRBV7-2,TRBJ2-7,CASSPDGVRYEQYF,TGTGCCAGCAGCCCCGATGGGGTTCGGTACGAGCAGTACTTC
NA,NA,TRBV6-1,TRBJ2-5,CASSRGIVRGTQYF,TGTGCCAGCAGCCGAGGGATCGTCCGGGGGACCCAGTACTTC
NA,many,TRBV3-2,TRBJ2-5,CASSQERTQETQYF,TGTGCCAGCAGCCAAGAGAGGACCCAAGAGACCCAGTACTTC
NA,many,TRBV11-2,TRBJ1-1,CASSLAGFEAFF,TGTGCCAGCAGCTTAGCTGGGTTCGAAGCTTTCTTT
TRBD1,many,TRBV27,TRBJ1-2,CASSPRQGRANYGYTF,TGTGCCAGCAGTCCCAGACAGGGTAGGGCTAACTATGGCTACACCTTC
TRBD2,NA,TRBV12-3/TRBV12-4,TRBJ2-1,CASSLASGSSSSYNEQFF,TGTGCCAGCAGTTTAGCTAGCGGGAGTTCCAGCTCCTACAATGAGCAGTTCTTC
TRBD1,few,TRBV4-1,TRBJ1-3,CASSVTGDWDTIYF,TGCGCCAGCAGCGTCACAGGGGATTGGGACACCATATATTTT
NA,many,TRBV7-3,TRBJ1-1,CASSLTSRQVYAEAFF,TGTGCCAGCAGCTTAACATCCCGGCAGGTTTACGCGGAAGCTTTCTTT
NA,NA,TRBV4-1,TRBJ2-3,CASSITYGAPDTQYF,TGCGCCAGCAGCATTACCTACGGGGCCCCAGATACGCAGTATTTT
TRBD1,many,TRBV28,TRBJ2-3,CASSRDREVGTDTQYF,TGTGCCAGCAGTCGGGACAGGGAGGTTGGCACAGATACGCAGTATTTT
TRBD1,many,TRBV20-1,TRBJ2-3,CSANPRDSEADTQYF,TGCAGTGCAAACCCACGGGACAGCGAAGCAGATACGCAGTATTTT
TRBD1,many,TRBV6-1,TRBJ1-2,CASSRLDRGPYGYTF,TGTGCCAGCAGCCGCCTGGACAGGGGACCCTATGGCTACACCTTC
NA,many,TRBV6-1,TRBJ1-1,CASRHDRDKNTEAFF,TGTGCCAGCAGACATGACCGGGACAAGAACACTGAAGCTTTCTTT
NA,NA,TRBV4-3,TRBJ1-2,CASSQDHGGIGDYGYTF,TGCGCCAGCAGCCAAGATCATGGGGGTATAGGGGACTATGGCTACACCTTC
TRBD2,many,TRBV20-1,TRBJ2-7,CSARDQASGGYEQYF,TGCAGTGCTAGAGATCAGGCTAGCGGGGGCTACGAGCAGTACTTC
NA,many,TRBV5-1,TRBJ1-1,CASFGVGKNTEAFF,TGCGCCAGCTTCGGGGTCGGGAAGAACACTGAAGCTTTCTTT
TRBD2,NA,TRBV19,TRBJ2-7,CASRQTSGRIDEQYF,TGTGCCAGTAGGCAGACTAGCGGGAGAATAGACGAGCAGTACTTC
NA,NA,TRBV7-3,TRBJ1-1,CASSSKGGKAFF,TGTGCCAGCAGCTCAAAGGGGGGAAAAGCTTTCTTT
TRBD1,NA,TRBV7-6,TRBJ1-4,CASSLMAPLDRRTEKLFF,TGTGCCAGCAGCTTAATGGCCCCTCTGGACAGGCGCACAGAAAAACTGTTTTTT
NA,many,TRBV12-3/TRBV12-4,TRBJ2-7,CASRAGALNEQYF,TGTGCCAGCAGGGCGGGGGCGCTGAACGAGCAGTACTTC
TRBD2,once,TRBV5-4,TRBJ2-1,CASSSVLLAGEGAYNEQFF,TGTGCCAGCAGCTCTGTCCTACTAGCGGGAGAAGGGGCCTACAATGAGCAGTTCTTC
NA,many,TRBV12-3/TRBV12-4,TRBJ2-7,CASSFVGRGEQYF,TGTGCCAGCAGTTTCGTGGGCAGGGGCGAGCAGTACTTC
NA,many,TRBV7-3,TRBJ2-3,CASSLMPSANTDTQYF,TGTGCCAGCAGCTTAATGCCTAGCGCGAACACAGATACGCAGTATTTT